One and the same sample provided the 17 T cell receptor beta chains below, sequenced in a study of Tregs in tolerant kidney transplant recipients. Method: immunoSEQ multiplex PCR; TCRdb's copy keeps in-frame clones and lacks some. The data show around 61,000 clones, 65% to 85% seen once. The specimen was CD4+ T cells from blood. The receptors here all came from a human donor in good health.

The rearrangement uses TRBV7-2 and TRBJ1-1, with a tentative D call TRBD1 (5 bases). CDR1 SGHTA and CDR2 FQGNSA come from the germline V gene. V lost 6 bases and J 6 bases, leaving 17 bases between the germline ends. The CDR3 contains 14 residues. This CDR3 reads CASSTRGLSAEAFF. In DNA, the CDR3 is TGTGCCAGCAGTACCCGGGGCCTCAGCGCTGAAGCTTTCTTT.

The chain couples TRBV4-2 to TRBJ1-1; 10 bases map to TRBD1. Germline CDR1 is LGHNA and CDR2 is YNFKEQ. This CDR3 comprises 16 residues. J lost 4 bases, V lost 0 bases, and 5 bases had no gene match. CDR3 DNA sequence: TGTGCCAGCAGCCAAGATGCCTGGACAGGGGGCACTGAAGCTTTCTTT. Residues: CASSQDAWTGGTEAFF.

This clone was found a few times. The chain links TRBV30 to TRBJ1-5; no clear D gene. V was shortened by 0 bases and J by 5 bases, with 8 bases between the two germline ends. Per the germline V gene, CDR1 is GTSNPN and CDR2 is SVGIG (reference sequence). This CDR3 has 13 residues. The CDR3 is CAWSVGKDQPQHF. The CDR3 DNA follows: TGTGCCTGGAGTGTAGGGAAGGATCAGCCCCAGCATTTT.

The V gene is TRBV6-6, the J gene TRBJ2-7; perhaps TRBD1 as D (5 bases). This CDR3 has 15 residues. The germline V and J ends were trimmed by 3 bases and 3 bases, with 15 bases remaining between them. From germline, CDR1 is MNHNY and CDR2 SVGAGI (reference sequence). The CDR3 DNA sequence: TGTGCCAGCAGTTATGAGGCGATAGGGGACTACGAGCAGTACTTC. It translates to CASSYEAIGDYEQYF.

This clone came up once. V usage is TRBV5-5 and J usage is TRBJ2-7; perhaps TRBD2 as D (5 bases). This CDR3 is built from 14 residues. Between the trimmed V and J ends, which lost 4 bases and 3 bases, there was a span of 14 bases. Germline loops: CDR1 SGHKS, CDR2 YYEKEE (reference sequence). The CDR3 here is CASSAGLGLYEQYF. Here the CDR3 DNA reads TGTGCCAGCAGCGCAGGACTCGGACTCTACGAGCAGTACTTC. Complete variable domain (other parts from reference TRBV5-5 and TRBJ2-7): DAGVTQSPTHLIKTRGQQVTLRCSPISGHKSVSWYQQVLGQGPQFIFQYYEKEERGRGNFPDRFSARQFPNYSSELNVNALLLGDSALYLCASSAGLGLYEQYFGPGTRLTVT.

The chain carries TRBV4-3 and TRBJ2-5, with 10 bases aligning to TRBD1. V shed 2 bases, J shed 5 bases, and the junction held 5 bases outside the gene matches. The germline V gene encodes CDR1 LGHNA and CDR2 YSLEER. CDR3 length: 15 residues. This CDR3 reads CASSQLTGGVETQYF. The CDR3 nucleotides read TGCGCCAGCAGCCAACTGACAGGGGGCGTCGAGACCCAGTACTTC.

The chain links TRBV7-9 to TRBJ1-3; TRBD1 matches at 8 bases. The length of the CDR3 is 15 residues. The V gene end was trimmed by 5 bases and the J gene end by 3 bases; junction bases not matched to a gene: 6. Germline V gene sequence: CDR1 SEHNR, CDR2 FQNEAQ (reference sequence). The CDR3 protein is CASSGDRGDGNTIYF. Here the CDR3 DNA reads TGTGCCAGCAGCGGCGACAGGGGTGATGGAAACACCATATATTTT.

The V and J genes are TRBV4-3 and TRBJ1-5; D is unclear. Germline CDR1 LGHNA, CDR2 YSLEER. V lost 0 bases, J lost 0 bases, and 9 bases lay in between. There are 16 residues in the CDR3. The CDR3 region has the DNA TGCGCCAGCAGCCAAGAAAAGAGCCATAGCAATCAGCCCCAGCATTTT. As protein: CASSQEKSHSNQPQHF.

V usage is TRBV7-2 and J usage is TRBJ1-3, with TRBD1 as a possible D gene (6 bases). In germline, CDR1 is SGHTA, CDR2 FQGNSA. The CDR3 loop spans 13 amino acids. V lost 8 bases and J 2 bases, leaving 10 bases between the germline ends. The CDR3 sequence: CASGGQTGNTIYF. For the CDR3, the DNA is TGTGCCAGCGGTGGACAGACTGGAAACACCATATATTTT.

V and J are TRBV29-1 and TRBJ2-3; TRBD2 aligns across 12 bases. The germline V gene has CDR1 SQVTM and CDR2 ANQGSEA. The CDR3 length is 13 residues. The CDR3 sequence: CIASGRVTDTQYF. CDR3 bases: TGCATCGCTAGCGGGAGGGTCACAGATACGCAGTATTTT.

The chain joins TRBV7-2 to TRBJ2-2, with 14 bases aligning to TRBD2. Looked up from germline, CDR1 is SGHTA and CDR2 is FQGNSA. The CDR3 has 17 amino acids. J gave up 4 bases and V 0 bases, and 1 base lay outside the gene matches. The CDR3 nucleotides read TGTGCCAGCAGCTTAGCGGGACTAGCGGGGGTCACCGGGGAGCTGTTTTTT. Its protein is CASSLAGLAGVTGELFF.

The gene calls are TRBV4-1 and TRBJ2-5, with D perhaps TRBD2 (7 bases). The V gene's germline CDR1 is MGHRA and CDR2 YSYEKL. With 4 bases removed from V and 5 bases from J, the gap between germline ends came to 17 bases. This CDR3 contains 15 residues. The CDR3 region has the DNA TGCGCCAGCAGCCCGGGGGGCGGGGGATGGGAGACCCAGTACTTC. Encoded protein: CASSPGGGGWETQYF.

The chain combines TRBV4-2 with TRBJ1-2, with D maybe TRBD1 (5 bases). The V and J ends lost 2 bases and 8 bases respectively, with 18 bases between them. The CDR3 is 15 amino acids. Germline V gene lookup returns CDR1 LGHNA and CDR2 YNFKEQ. DNA of the CDR3: TGTGCCAGCAGCCAACCACCCATTGACAGAAACGGCTACACCTTC. This encodes CASSQPPIDRNGYTF.

Here the CDR3 reads CASSLADQGYEQYF. For the CDR3, the DNA is TGTGCCAGCAGCTTAGCAGACCAGGGTTACGAGCAGTACTTC. The chain couples TRBV11-2 to TRBJ2-7, with D perhaps matching TRBD1 (5 bases). This CDR3 is 14 amino acids long. Per germline, CDR1 SGHAT and CDR2 FQNNGV. V was pared by 1 base and J by 4 bases, with 11 bases between. The complete variable domain, with remaining parts taken from reference TRBV11-2 and TRBJ2-7, reads EAGVAQSPRYKIIEKRQSVAFWCNPISGHATLYWYQQILGQGPKLLIQFQNNGVVDDSQLPKDRFSAERLKGVDSTLKIQPAKLEDSAVYLCASSLADQGYEQYFGPGTRLTVT.

This clone was counted only a few times. The chain recombines TRBV7-2 with TRBJ2-3, with D possibly matching TRBD2 (6 bases). The germline gives CDR1 SGHTA, CDR2 FQGNSA. This CDR3 region has 14 residues. V lost 3 bases to trimming and J lost 2 bases, with 9 bases between them. The CDR3 DNA is TGTGCCAGCAGCTTGGCTAGCGTCACAGATACGCAGTATTTT. It codes for CASSLASVTDTQYF.

This chain connects TRBV14 to TRBJ2-7; 10 nucleotides agree with TRBD2. V trimming: 4 bases; J trimming: 6 bases; junction bases outside the gene matches: 6. Germline V gene sequence: CDR1 SGHDN, CDR2 FVKESK. The CDR3 is 14 residues long. CDR3 in DNA: TGTGCCAGCAGCCGACTAGCGGGTCGGGGCGAGCAGTACTTC. Its protein product is CASSRLAGRGEQYF.

This chain connects TRBV7-2 to TRBJ1-2; no firm D call. Germline assignment: CDR1 SGHTA and CDR2 FQGNSA. Trimming took 2 bases from V and 4 from J, leaving 8 bases between them. This CDR3 has 13 residues. The CDR3 spells CASSLRKAYGYTF. The CDR3 nucleotides are TGTGCCAGCAGCTTAAGGAAGGCCTATGGCTACACCTTC.